The clone carrying this T cell receptor beta chain was seen many times. The entry originates in a study of blood T cell repertoires in COVID-19. Overall study: Samples of COVID-19 (acute and convalescent) were obtained from the United States, Italy and Spain. PBMCs, B-cell-depleted T cells, or T cells provided the cDNA or gDNA that made up the material.

As handled by the study authors: Reference gene primer amplification in the assay estimated nucleated cell counts. Clones were read by immunoSEQ multiplex PCR, and TCRdb kept only the in-frame ones, dropping some. The V and J calls and the clone size are those of that table, but D and trimming were determined from the DNA. The sample yields about 250,000 clones, 87% seen once. Germline V gene sequence: CDR1 SGHAT, CDR2 FQNNGV. V lost 4 bases and J lost 3; bases outside the gene matches: 4. This CDR3 region has 17 residues. This TCR derives from a man aged 18 to 35 with active or convalescent COVID-19. The rearrangement links TRBV11-2 to TRBJ2-6; TRBD1 matches 12 bases. The sequencing input was peripheral blood. The CDR3: CASSYGTGGRGANVLTF. CDR3 nucleotide sequence: TGTGCCAGCAGCTACGGGACAGGGGGCCGTGGGGCCAACGTCCTGACTTTC.